These 10 T cell receptor beta chains were all obtained from the same sample, sequenced in a study of blood T cells in healthy people across ages. With a J-beta primer mix and a sample-barcoded 5' primer, a second PCR ran roughly 7 to 11 cycles. TCRdb reprocessed the 5' RACE reads via MiXCR and lists one record per CDR3 protein. The sample holds more than 1,400,000 distinct CDR3 sequences, 42% seen once. The source material was blood. All receptors derive from a woman aged 18-29 years in good health.

This chain connects TRBV29-1 to TRBJ2-1; perhaps TRBD2 as D (5 bases). V was shortened by 3 bases and J by 4 bases, with 13 bases between the two germline ends. In germline, CDR1 is SQVTM, CDR2 ANQGSEA. The CDR3 has 14 residues. The DNA of the CDR3 is TGCAGCGTTGACCGGGCTGAGGGTTACAATGAGCAGTTCTTC. Its protein product is CSVDRAEGYNEQFF.

This clonotype was recorded a few times. The CDR3 region has the DNA TGTGCCAGCCAAGGAATGGACACAAGCTCCTACGAGCAGTACTTC. Amino acids: CASQGMDTSSYEQYF. The V gene is TRBV5-6, the J gene TRBJ2-7; maybe TRBD1 (5 bases). Trimming took off 7 bases at V and 0 bases at J, with 17 bases between the two ends. CDR1 and CDR2 from the germline V gene are SGHDT and YYEEEE. The CDR3 is 15 amino acids.

The V and J genes are TRBV2 and TRBJ1-3; tentatively, D is TRBD1 (6 bases). V was clipped by 6 bases and J by 0 bases, with 12 bases between them. The CDR3 has 15 residues. CDR1 is SNHLY and CDR2 is FYNNEI in the germline V gene. The CDR3 loop is CASRRGETSGNTIYF. The CDR3 DNA follows: TGTGCCAGCAGGAGGGGGGAGACCTCTGGAAACACCATATATTTT.

V is TRBV27 and J is TRBJ2-7; 11 bases match TRBD2. The length of the CDR3 is 15 residues. The germline V gene has CDR1 MNHEY and CDR2 SMNVEV (reference sequence). V was pared by 5 bases and J by 0 bases, with 3 bases of the junction left unmatched. This CDR3 is CASSILAGGSYEQYF. As DNA, the CDR3 is TGTGCCAGCAGTATCCTAGCGGGAGGCTCCTACGAGCAGTACTTC.

The sample holds one count of this clonotype. The V and J genes are TRBV20-1 and TRBJ2-7; 7 bases line up with TRBD1. The DNA end is more similar to TRBJ2-5, so the J call may be wrong. This CDR3 contains 12 residues. The germline V gene encodes CDR1 DFQATT and CDR2 SNEGSKA (reference sequence). The CDR3 bases are TGCAGTGCCCCGGGACAGACAGAGACCCAGTACTTC. This gives the protein CSAPGQTETQYF.

This clonotype occurred many times. The rearrangement joins TRBV5-1 to TRBJ2-1; 7 bases fit TRBD2. From germline, CDR1 is SGHRS and CDR2 YFSETQ. The CDR3 contains 14 residues. J was trimmed by 0 bases and V by 6 bases; bases with no gene match: 3. The CDR3 DNA follows: TGCGCCAGCAATGGCGGGAGCTCCTACAATGAGCAGTTCTTC. This translates into CASNGGSSYNEQFF.

The rearrangement links TRBV28 to TRBJ2-1; D is unclear. Trimming removed 4 bases at V and 8 bases at J, with 9 bases between. Germline CDR1 reads MDHEN; CDR2 reads SYDVKM. This CDR3 is 12 amino acids long. The CDR3 spells CASSSSDDEQFF. The CDR3 bases are TGTGCCAGCAGTTCGAGTGACGATGAGCAGTTCTTC.

The table lists this clonotype with many counts. This chain joins TRBV29-1 and TRBJ2-3, with TRBD2 identical over 9 bases. The germline V gene encodes CDR1 SQVTM and CDR2 ANQGSEA. The CDR3 has 14 residues. J gave up 4 bases and V 8 bases, and 10 bases lay outside the gene matches. In DNA form, the CDR3 reads TGCAGCCTTCGCGGTAGCGGGAGCCCAGATACGCAGTATTTT. Translation gives CSLRGSGSPDTQYF.

The chain recombines TRBV5-5 with TRBJ2-1, with 9 nucleotides matching TRBD2. Matching the DNA end better, TRBJ2-7 makes the J call doubtful. The germline V gene encodes CDR1 SGHKS and CDR2 YYEKEE (reference sequence). CDR3 length: 16 residues. The CDR3 protein is CASSLGVAGAFNEQYF. DNA for the CDR3: TGTGCCAGCAGCCTCGGGGTAGCGGGGGCTTTCAATGAGCAGTACTTC.

J is TRBJ2-7 and V is TRBV4-1; 14 bases fit TRBD2. The length of the CDR3 is 19 residues. With 3 bases clipped from V and 7 bases from J, the junction kept 17 bases outside the gene matches. Germline V gives CDR1 MGHRA, CDR2 YSYEKL. The chain's CDR3 is CASSHGTSGSASAGNEQYF. For the CDR3, the DNA is TGCGCCAGCAGCCACGGGACTAGCGGGAGCGCATCGGCAGGTAATGAGCAGTACTTC.